The T cell receptor beta chain described here comes from a study of cytomegalovirus exposure and HLA in healthy donors. The V and J ends lost 4 bases and 6 bases respectively, with 11 bases between them. Looked up from germline, CDR1 is SGHRS and CDR2 is YFSETQ. This CDR3 is built from 14 residues. Concerning this clone itself: Its antigen is not known.

The study, taken as a whole, reports: Sequences of the TCR beta chain were said to predict the HLA-A and HLA-B alleles of most subjects accurately.

The study ran its PCR with 60 Vbeta and 13 Jbeta primers. TCRdb keeps only in-frame clones here, not all; method: immunoSEQ multiplex PCR. The table records roughly 180,000 clones, about 80% of them present only once. The rearrangement uses TRBV5-1 and TRBJ1-6; maybe TRBD1 (5 bases). The source of this sequence is a man younger than 30 in good health and CMV-seronegative. The sample was PBMCs. CDR3 bases: TGCGCCAGCAGCCCCGACAGAGTTAATTCACCCCTCCACTTT. Residues: CASSPDRVNSPLHF.